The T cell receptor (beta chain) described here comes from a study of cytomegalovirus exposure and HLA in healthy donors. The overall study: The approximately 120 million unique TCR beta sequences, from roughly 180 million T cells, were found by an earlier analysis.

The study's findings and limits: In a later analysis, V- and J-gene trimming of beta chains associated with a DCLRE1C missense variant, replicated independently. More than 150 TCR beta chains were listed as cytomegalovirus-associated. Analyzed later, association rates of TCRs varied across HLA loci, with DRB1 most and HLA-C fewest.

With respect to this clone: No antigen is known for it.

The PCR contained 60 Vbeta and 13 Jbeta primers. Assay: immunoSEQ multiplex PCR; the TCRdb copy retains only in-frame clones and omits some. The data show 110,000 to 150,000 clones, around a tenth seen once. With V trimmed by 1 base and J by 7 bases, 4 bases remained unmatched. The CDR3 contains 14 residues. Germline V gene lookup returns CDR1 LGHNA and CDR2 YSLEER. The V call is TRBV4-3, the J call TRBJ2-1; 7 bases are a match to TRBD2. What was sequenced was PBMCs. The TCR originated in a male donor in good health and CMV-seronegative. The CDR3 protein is CASSQASGWNEQFF. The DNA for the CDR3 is TGCGCCAGCAGCCAAGCTAGCGGTTGGAATGAGCAGTTCTTC.